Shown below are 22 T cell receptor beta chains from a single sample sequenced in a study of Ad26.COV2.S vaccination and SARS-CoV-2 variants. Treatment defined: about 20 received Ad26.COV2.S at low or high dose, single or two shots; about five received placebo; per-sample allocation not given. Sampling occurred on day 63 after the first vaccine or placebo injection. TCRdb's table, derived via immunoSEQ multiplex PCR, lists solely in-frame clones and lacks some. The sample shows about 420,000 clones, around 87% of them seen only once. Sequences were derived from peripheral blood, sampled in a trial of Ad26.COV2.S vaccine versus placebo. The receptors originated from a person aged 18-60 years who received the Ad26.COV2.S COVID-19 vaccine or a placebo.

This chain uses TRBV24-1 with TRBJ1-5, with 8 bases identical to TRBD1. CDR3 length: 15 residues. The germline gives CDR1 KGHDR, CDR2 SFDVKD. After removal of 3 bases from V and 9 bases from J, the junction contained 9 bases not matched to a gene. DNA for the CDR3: TGTGCCACCAGTGATGGACAGGGCTCGGGGAGGCCCCAGCATTTT. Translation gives CATSDGQGSGRPQHF.

The CDR3 loop is CASSEEGGQYQETQYF. The CDR3 region has the DNA TGTGCCAGCAGTGAAGAGGGGGGACAGTACCAAGAGACCCAGTACTTC. V usage is TRBV2 and J usage is TRBJ2-5; TRBD1 is a possible D gene (7 bases). This CDR3 spans 16 amino acids. Germline V lookup: CDR1 SNHLY, CDR2 FYNNEI. Trimming left V 1 base short and J 0 bases short, with 12 bases between.

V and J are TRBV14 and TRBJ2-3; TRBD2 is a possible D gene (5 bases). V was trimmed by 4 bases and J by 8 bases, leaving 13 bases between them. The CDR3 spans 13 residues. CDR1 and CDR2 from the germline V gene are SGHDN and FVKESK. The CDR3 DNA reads TGTGCCAGCAGCCCACGACTATTTGCTACGCAGTATTTT. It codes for CASSPRLFATQYF.

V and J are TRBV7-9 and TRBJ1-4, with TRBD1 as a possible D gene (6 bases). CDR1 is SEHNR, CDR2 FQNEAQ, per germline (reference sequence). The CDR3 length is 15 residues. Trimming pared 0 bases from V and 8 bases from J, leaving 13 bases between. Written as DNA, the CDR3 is TGTGCCAGCAGCTTAGCTACTGGGGGCAGGGAAAAACTGTTTTTT. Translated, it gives CASSLATGGREKLFF.

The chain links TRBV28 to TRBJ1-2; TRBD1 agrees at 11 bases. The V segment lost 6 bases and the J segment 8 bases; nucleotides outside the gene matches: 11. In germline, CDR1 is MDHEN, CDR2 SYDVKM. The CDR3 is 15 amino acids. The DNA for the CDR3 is TGTGCCAGCAGGCCTGTAGGGGACAGGGGGGGCGGCTACACCTTC. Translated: CASRPVGDRGGGYTF.

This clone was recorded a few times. The chain's CDR3 is CASSIDPRDTEAFF. Here the CDR3 DNA reads TGTGCCAGCAGTATCGACCCTCGGGACACTGAAGCTTTCTTT. The chain couples TRBV3-1 (or the pseudogene TRBV3-2) to TRBJ1-1; D gene unclear. Germline V gene data show CDR1 as LGHDT and CDR2 as YNNKEL (reference sequence). The ends were cut back, 6 bases at V and 3 bases at J, with 14 bases in the middle. The CDR3 totals 14 residues.

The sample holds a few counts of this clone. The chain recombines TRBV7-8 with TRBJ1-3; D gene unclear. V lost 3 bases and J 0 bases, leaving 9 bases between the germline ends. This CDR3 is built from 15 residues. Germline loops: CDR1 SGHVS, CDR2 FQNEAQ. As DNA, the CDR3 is TGTGCCAGCAGCTTTAGCTTGAGCTCTGGAAACACCATATATTTT. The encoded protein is CASSFSLSSGNTIYF.

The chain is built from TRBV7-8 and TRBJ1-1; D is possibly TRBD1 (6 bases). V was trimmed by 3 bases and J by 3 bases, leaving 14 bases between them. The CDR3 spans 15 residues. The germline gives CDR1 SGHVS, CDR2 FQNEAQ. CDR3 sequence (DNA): TGTGCCAGCAGCTTCAAGGGGTCAGGGGACACTGAAGCTTTCTTT. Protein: CASSFKGSGDTEAFF. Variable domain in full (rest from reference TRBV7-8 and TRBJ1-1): GAGVSQSPRYKVAKRGQDVALRCDPISGHVSLFWYQQALGQGPEFLTYFQNEAQLDKSGLPSDRFFAERPEGSVSTLKIQRTQQEDSAVYLCASSFKGSGDTEAFFGQGTRLTVV.

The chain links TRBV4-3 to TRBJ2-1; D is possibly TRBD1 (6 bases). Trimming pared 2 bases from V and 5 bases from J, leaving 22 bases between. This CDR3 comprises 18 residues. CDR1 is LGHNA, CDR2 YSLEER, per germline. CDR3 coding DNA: TGCGCCAGCAGCCAATGGGACGGGGCGGCAGGGGTGGACAATGAGCAGTTCTTC. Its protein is CASSQWDGAAGVDNEQFF.

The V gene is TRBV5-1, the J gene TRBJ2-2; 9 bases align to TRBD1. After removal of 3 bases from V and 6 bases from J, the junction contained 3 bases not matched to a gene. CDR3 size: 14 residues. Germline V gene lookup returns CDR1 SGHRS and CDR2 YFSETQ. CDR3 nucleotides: TGCGCCAGCAGCTCAAACAGGGGGCCCGGGGAGCTGTTTTTT. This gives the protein CASSSNRGPGELFF.

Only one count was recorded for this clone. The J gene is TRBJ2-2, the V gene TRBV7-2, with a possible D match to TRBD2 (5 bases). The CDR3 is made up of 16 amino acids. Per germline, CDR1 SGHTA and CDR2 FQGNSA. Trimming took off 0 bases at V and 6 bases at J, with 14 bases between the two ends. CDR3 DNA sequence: TGTGCCAGCAGCTTAGCGAGGGTTCCAGGCGCCGGGGAGCTGTTTTTT. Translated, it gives CASSLARVPGAGELFF.

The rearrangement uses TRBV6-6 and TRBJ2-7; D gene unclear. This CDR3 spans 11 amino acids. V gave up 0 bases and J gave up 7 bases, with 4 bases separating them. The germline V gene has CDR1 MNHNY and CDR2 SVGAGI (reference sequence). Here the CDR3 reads CASSYSGEQYF. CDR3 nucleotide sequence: TGTGCCAGCAGTTACTCAGGGGAGCAGTACTTC.

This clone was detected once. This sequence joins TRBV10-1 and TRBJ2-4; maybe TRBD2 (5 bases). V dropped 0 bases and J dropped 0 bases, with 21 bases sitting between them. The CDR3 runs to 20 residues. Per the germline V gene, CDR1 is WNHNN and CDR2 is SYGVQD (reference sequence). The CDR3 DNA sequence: TGCGCCAGCAGTGAGTCCTGTTTGAGGGTCAGGAAGATAGCCAAAAACATTCAGTACTTC. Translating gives CASSESCLRVRKIAKNIQYF.

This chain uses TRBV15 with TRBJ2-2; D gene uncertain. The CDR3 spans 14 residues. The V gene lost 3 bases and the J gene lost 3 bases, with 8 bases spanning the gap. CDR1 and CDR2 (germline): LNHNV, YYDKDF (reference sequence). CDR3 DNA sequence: TGTGCCACCAGCAGGGGTAGAGACACCGGGGAGCTGTTTTTT. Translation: CATSRGRDTGELFF.

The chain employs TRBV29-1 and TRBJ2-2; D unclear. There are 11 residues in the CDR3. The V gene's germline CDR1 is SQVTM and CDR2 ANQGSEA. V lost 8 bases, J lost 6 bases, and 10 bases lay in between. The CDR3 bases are TGCAGCTTCCGAAGAGCCGGGGAGCTGTTTTTT. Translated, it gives CSFRRAGELFF.

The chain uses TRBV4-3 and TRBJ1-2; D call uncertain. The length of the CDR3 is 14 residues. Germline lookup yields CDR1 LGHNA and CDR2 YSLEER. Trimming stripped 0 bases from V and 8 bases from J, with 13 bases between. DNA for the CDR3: TGCGCCAGCAGCCAAGATCGGGCGGCCGGGGGCTACACCTTC. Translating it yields CASSQDRAAGGYTF.

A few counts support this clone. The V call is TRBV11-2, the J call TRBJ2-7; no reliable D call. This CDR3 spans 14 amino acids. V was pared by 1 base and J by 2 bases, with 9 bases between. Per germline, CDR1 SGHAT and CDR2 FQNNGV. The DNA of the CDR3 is TGTGCCAGCAGCTTAGTTCGAGTCACCTACGAGCAGTACTTC. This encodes CASSLVRVTYEQYF.

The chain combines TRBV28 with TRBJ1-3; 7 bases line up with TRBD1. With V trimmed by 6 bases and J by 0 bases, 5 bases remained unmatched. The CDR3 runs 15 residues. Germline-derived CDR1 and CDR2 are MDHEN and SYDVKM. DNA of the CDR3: TGTGCCAGCAGCCTACAGGGGAACTCTGGAAACACCATATATTTT. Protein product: CASSLQGNSGNTIYF.

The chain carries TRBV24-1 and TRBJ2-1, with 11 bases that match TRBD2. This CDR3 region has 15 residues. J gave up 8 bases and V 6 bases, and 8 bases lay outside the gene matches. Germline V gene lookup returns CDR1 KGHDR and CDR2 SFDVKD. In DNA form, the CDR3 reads TGTGCCACCAGTACCCCCCTAGCGGGGGGAGATGAGCAGTTCTTC. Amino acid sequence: CATSTPLAGGDEQFF.

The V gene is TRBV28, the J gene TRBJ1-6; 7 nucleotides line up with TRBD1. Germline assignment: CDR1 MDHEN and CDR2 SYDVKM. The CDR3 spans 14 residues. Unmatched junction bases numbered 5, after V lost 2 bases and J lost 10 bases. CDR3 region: CASSLPRGGSPLHF. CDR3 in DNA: TGTGCCAGCAGTTTACCCAGGGGGGGGTCACCCCTCCACTTT.

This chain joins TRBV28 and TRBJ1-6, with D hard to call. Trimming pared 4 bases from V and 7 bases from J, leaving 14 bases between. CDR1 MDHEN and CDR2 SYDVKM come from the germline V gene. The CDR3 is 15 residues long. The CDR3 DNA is TGTGCCAGCAGTTCCCCGTCGACTGGGAATTCACCCCTCCACTTT. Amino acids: CASSSPSTGNSPLHF.

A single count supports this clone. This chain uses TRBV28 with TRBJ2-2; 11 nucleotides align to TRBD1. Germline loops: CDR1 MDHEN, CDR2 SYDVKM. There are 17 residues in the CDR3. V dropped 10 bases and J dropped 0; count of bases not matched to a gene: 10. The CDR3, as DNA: TGTGCCACCCGGGACAGGGGGGGAGCGACGAACACCGGGGAGCTGTTTTTT. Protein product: CATRDRGGATNTGELFF.